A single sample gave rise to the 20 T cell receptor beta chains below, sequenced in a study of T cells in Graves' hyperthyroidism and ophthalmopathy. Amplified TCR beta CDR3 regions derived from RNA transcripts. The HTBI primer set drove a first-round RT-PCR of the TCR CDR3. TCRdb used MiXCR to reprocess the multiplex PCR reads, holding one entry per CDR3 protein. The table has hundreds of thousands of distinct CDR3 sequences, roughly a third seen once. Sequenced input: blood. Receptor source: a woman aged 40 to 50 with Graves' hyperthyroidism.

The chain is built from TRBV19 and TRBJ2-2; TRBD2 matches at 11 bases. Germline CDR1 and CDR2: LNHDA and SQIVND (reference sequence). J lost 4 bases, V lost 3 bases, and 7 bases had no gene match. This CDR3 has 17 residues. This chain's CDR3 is CASSMELAGVITGELFF. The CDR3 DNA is TGTGCCAGTAGTATGGAACTAGCGGGAGTTATCACCGGGGAGCTGTTTTTT.

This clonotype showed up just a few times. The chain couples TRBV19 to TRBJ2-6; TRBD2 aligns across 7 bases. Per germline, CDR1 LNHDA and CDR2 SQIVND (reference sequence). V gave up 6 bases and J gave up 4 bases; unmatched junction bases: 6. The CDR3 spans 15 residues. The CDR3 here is CASRPPGGGANVLTF. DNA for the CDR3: TGTGCCAGTAGGCCACCGGGAGGAGGGGCCAACGTCCTGACTTTC. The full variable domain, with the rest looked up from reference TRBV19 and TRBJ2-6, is DGGITQSPKYLFRKEGQNVTLSCEQNLNHDAMYWYRQDPGQGLRLIYYSQIVNDFQKGDIAEGYSVSREKKESFPLTVTSAQKNPTAFYLCASRPPGGGANVLTFGAGSRLTVL.

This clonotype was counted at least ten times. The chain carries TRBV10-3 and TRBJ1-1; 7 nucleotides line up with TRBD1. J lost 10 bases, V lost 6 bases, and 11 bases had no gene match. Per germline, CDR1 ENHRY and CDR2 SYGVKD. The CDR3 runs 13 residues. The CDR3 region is CAIRSGTEGGAFF. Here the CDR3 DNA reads TGTGCCATCAGGTCCGGGACAGAGGGGGGAGCTTTCTTT.

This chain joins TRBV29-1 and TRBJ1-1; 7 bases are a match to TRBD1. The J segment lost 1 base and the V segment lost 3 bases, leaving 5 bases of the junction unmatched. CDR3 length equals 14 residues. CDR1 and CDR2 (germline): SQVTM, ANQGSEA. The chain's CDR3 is CSVDPAGGNTEAFF. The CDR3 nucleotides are TGCAGCGTTGACCCGGCAGGGGGGAACACTGAAGCTTTCTTT.

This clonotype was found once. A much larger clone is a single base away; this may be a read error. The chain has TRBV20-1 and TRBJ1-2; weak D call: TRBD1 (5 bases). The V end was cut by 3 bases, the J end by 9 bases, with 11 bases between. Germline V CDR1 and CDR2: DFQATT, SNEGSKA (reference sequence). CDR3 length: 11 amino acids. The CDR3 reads CSASRDASYTF. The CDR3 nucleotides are TGCAGTGCTAGCCGGGACGCCAGCTACACCTTC.

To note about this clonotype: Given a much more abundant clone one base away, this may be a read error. The CDR3 sequence is CASSLGQDDQPQHF. The CDR3, as DNA: TGTGCCAGCAGCTTAGGGCAGGACGATCAGCCCCAGCATTTT. This chain links TRBV7-9 with TRBJ1-5; D uncertain. Trimming stripped 1 base from V and 5 bases from J, with 9 bases between. Germline V gene lookup returns CDR1 SEHNR and CDR2 FQNEAQ (reference sequence). This CDR3 has 14 amino acids.

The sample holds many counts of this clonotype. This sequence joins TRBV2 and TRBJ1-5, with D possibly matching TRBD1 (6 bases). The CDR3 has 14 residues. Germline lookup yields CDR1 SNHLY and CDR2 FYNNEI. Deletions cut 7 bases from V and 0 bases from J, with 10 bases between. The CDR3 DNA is TGTGCCAGCAACGGACAGATTAGCAATCAGCCCCAGCATTTT. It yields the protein CASNGQISNQPQHF.

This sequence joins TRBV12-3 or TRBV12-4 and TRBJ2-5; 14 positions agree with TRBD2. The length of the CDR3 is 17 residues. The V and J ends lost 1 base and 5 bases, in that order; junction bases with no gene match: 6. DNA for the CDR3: TGTGCCAGCAGTTTAGGGGGGACTAGCGGGGGAACGGAGACCCAGTACTTC. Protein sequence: CASSLGGTSGGTETQYF.

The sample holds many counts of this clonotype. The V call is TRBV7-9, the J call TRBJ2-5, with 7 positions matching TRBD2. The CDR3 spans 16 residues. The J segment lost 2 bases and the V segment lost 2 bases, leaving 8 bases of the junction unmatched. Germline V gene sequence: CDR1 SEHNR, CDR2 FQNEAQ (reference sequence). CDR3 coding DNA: TGTGCCAGCAGCTTACGGGGGGACGGATCTCAAGAGACCCAGTACTTC. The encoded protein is CASSLRGDGSQETQYF.

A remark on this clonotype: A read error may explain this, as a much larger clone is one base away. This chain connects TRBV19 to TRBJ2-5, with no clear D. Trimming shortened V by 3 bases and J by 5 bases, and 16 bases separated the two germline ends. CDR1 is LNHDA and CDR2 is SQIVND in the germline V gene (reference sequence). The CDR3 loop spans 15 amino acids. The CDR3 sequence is CASSIVPANGETQYF. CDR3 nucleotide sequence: TGTGCCAGTAGTATTGTACCCGCGAATGGGGAGACCCAGTACTTC.

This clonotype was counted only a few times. CDR3 sequence (DNA): TGCAGCGTTGTTAACCCTAGGGGGACAGGGGCCCCCCTCGAGCAGTACTTC. This encodes CSVVNPRGTGAPLEQYF. The chain is built from TRBV29-1 and TRBJ2-7; 10 bases align to TRBD1. With 4 bases clipped from V and 6 bases from J, the junction kept 18 bases outside the gene matches. This CDR3 has 17 residues. Germline CDR1 and CDR2: SQVTM and ANQGSEA.

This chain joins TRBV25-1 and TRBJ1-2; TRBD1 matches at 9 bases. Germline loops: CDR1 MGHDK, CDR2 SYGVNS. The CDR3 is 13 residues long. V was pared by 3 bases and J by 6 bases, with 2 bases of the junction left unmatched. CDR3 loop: CASSDRQGDGYTF. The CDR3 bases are TGTGCCAGCAGTGACCGACAGGGGGATGGCTACACCTTC.

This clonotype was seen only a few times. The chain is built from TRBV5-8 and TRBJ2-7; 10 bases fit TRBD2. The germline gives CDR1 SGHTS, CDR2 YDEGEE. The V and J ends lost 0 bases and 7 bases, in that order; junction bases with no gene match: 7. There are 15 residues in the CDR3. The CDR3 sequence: CASSLALAGAGEQYF. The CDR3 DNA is TGTGCCAGCAGCTTGGCTCTAGCGGGAGCGGGGGAGCAGTACTTC. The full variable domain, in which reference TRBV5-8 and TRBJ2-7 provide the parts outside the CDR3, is EAGVTQSPTHLIKTRGQQATLRCSPISGHTSVYWYQQALGLGLQFLLWYDEGEERNRGNFPPRFSGRQFPNYSSELNVNALELEDSALYLCASSLALAGAGEQYFGPGTRLTVT.

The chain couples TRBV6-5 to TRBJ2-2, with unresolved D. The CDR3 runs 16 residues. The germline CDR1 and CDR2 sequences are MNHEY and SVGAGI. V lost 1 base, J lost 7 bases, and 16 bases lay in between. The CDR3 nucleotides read TGTGCCAGCAGTTACTTACTCCGGGTCGCGAACGGGGAGCTGTTTTTT. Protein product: CASSYLLRVANGELFF.

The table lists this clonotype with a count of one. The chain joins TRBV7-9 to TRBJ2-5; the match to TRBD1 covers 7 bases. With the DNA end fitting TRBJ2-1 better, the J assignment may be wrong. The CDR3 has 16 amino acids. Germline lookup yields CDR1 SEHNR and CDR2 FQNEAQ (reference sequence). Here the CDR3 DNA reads TGTGCCAGCAGAATACAGGGGTCATATTCCTACAATGAGCAGTTCTTC. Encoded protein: CASRIQGSYSYNEQFF.

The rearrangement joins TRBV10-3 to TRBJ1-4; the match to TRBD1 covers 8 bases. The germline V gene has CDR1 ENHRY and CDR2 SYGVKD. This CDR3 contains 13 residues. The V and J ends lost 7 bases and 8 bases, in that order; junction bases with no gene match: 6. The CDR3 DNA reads TGTGCCATCAAGGGACAGGCCGACGAAAAACTGTTTTTT. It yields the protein CAIKGQADEKLFF.

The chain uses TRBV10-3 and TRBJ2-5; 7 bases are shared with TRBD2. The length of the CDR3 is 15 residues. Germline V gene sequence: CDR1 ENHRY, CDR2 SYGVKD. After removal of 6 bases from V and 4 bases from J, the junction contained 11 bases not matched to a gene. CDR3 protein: CAISVGHPSGETQYF. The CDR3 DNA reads TGTGCCATCAGCGTTGGACATCCTAGCGGAGAGACCCAGTACTTC.

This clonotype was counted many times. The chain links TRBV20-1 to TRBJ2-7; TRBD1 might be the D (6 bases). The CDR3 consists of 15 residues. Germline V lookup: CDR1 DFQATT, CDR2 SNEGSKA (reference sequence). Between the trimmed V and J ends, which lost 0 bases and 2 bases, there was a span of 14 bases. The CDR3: CSARDETGAAYEQYF. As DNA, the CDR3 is TGCAGTGCTAGAGATGAGACAGGAGCGGCCTACGAGCAGTACTTC.

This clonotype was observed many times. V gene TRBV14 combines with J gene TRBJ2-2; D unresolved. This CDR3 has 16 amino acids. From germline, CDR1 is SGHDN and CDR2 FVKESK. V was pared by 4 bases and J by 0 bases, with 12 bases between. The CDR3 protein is CASSPLGKANTGELFF. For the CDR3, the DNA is TGTGCCAGCAGCCCGCTCGGCAAGGCGAACACCGGGGAGCTGTTTTTT. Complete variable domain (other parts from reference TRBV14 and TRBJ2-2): EAGVTQFPSHSVIEKGQTVTLRCDPISGHDNLYWYRRVMGKEIKFLLHFVKESKQDESGMPNNRFLAERTGGTYSTLKVQPAELEDSGVYFCASSPLGKANTGELFFGEGSRLTVL.

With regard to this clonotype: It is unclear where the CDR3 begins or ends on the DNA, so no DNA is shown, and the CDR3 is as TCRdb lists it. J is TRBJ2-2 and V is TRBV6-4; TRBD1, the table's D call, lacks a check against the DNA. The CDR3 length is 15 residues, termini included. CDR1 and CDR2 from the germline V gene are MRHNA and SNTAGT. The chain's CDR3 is CASSVRGRLTGELFF.